This T cell receptor beta chain is from a study of blood T cell repertoires in COVID-19 (dated by TCRdb to about 2020). For the wider study: The collaborator samples originated in the United States, Italy and Spain and spanned the acute and convalescent phases of COVID-19. The repertoires were released in a freely available public database meant as a resource for research on the immune response to SARS-CoV-2. Deeply sampled blood TCRbeta repertoires from subjects exposed to, actively infected with, or recovered from COVID-19 were included in the dataset. Where available, HLA class I and class II types were taken from metadata supplied by the sample provider and were not determined by assay-based typing. Sample metadata almost always included a de-identified subject ID, COVID-19 status, age in years and sex. The prospective study material was composed of cDNA or gDNA derived from T cells, B-cell-depleted T cells, or PBMCs. The samples were drawn from the first 160 participants of the ongoing ImmuneRACE study and from 1,254 subjects provided by 6 global collaborators. Study-wide conclusions, independent of this receptor: How much clinical and demographic metadata was included differed by source and by participant, and the metadata was provided uncurated.

The immunoSEQ Assay, a bias-controlled multiplex PCR, was used to amplify TCRbeta CDR3 regions from genomic DNA. Under the source paper's analysis protocol: The number of nucleated cells in each sample was estimated by amplification of reference gene primers within the assay. To quantify the absolute abundance of each unique TCRbeta CDR3 rearrangement, sequence reads were collapsed and filtered. For each sample, productive Simpson clonality was calculated as the square root of Simpson's diversity index across productive rearrangements. Sourced from immuneACCESS, this table was stored by TCRdb with only in-frame sequences that have V and J called. A share of the clones is absent; for the studies checked, an unresolved V gene accounts for under half, and the remainder has no known explanation. V and J calls and clone size are as listed in that table; D and trimming were resolved from the DNA. The sample contains around 300,000 clones, approximately 88% of them found a single time. Jointly, the top ten make up over 8% of the sample.

Concerning this clone itself: Its antigen is still unknown. Nothing much larger sits one base from this clone, and base qualities are not available.

Each collaborating institution followed its own protocols to collect whole blood in K2EDTA tubes. For TCRbeta analysis, collaborators shipped samples as frozen whole blood, isolated PBMCs, or DNA extracted from either of those sample types. V drops 0 bases and J drops 5 bases, leaving 14 bases in between. The CDR3, from cysteine to phenylalanine, totals 15 residues. Only the CDR3 portion is preserved as DNA: 45 bases, with reading frame beginning at the first base. CDR1 is given as LGHNA and CDR2 as YNFKEQ, both from the germline V gene. The sequence joins TRBV4-2 to TRBJ2-7; TRBD2 might be the D gene, on 6 matching bases. This clonotype was obtained from a man younger than 35 with active or convalescent COVID-19. The sequencing sample was made of peripheral blood. CDR3 protein: CASSQDLGGNNEQYF. The nucleotide sequence is TGTGCCAGCAGCCAAGATTTGGGGGGTAACAACGAGCAGTACTTC.